This T cell receptor (beta chain) comes out of a study of chemoradiotherapy in HPV16-positive cancers. Background on the study: Functional T-cell assays on a couple of HPV16-positive patients' cells defined candidate HPV-specific clones and common TCR motifs. General study findings and limits: Better recurrence-free survival went with HPV-responsive T-cell expansion in HPV16-positive patients. Candidate HPV-specific clones and E7-related TCR motifs grew in tumor during treatment. Only a couple of HPV16-positive patients supplied the functional HPV-specificity definition.

Some clones are missing from TCRdb's copy, which holds only in-frame ones; the method was immunoSEQ multiplex PCR. This table holds around 8,800 clones, about 68% found once. Regarding this clone: Its specificity is unknown.

The V end was cut by 1 base, the J end by 4 bases, with 12 bases between. The germline gives CDR1 LGHNA, CDR2 YSLEER. The CDR3 has 15 residues. The sample here was tumor tissue, taken from a patient who underwent chemoradiotherapy. This TCR came from a human donor with HPV-associated anogenital cancer. This chain links TRBV4-3 with TRBJ2-3; D is uncertain. The CDR3 protein is CASSQVLPKADTQYF. The DNA of the CDR3 is TGCGCCAGCAGCCAAGTCTTACCCAAGGCAGATACGCAGTATTTT.